These 5 T cell receptor beta chains share one sample of origin, sequenced in a study of T cells in Graves' hyperthyroidism and ophthalmopathy. Researchers took RNA transcripts and amplified the TCR beta CDR3 regions from them. HTBI primers drove first-round RT-PCR of the TCR CDR3. TCRdb re-analysed the multiplex PCR reads in MiXCR, keeping a single row per CDR3 protein. This table has hundreds of thousands of distinct CDR3 sequences, approximately 15% appearing once. The material sequenced was blood. Receptors originate from a woman between 40 and 55 years old with Graves' ophthalmopathy.

This clonotype showed up many times. The chain is built from TRBV12-3 or TRBV12-4 and TRBJ1-1, with a possible D match to TRBD1 (6 bases). V lost 3 bases, J lost 1 base, and 9 bases lay in between. The CDR3 contains 14 residues. In DNA, the CDR3 is TGTGCCAGCAGTTTGGGGGCCACGAACACTGAAGCTTTCTTT. Its translation: CASSLGATNTEAFF.

This clonotype was counted many times. The V gene is TRBV2, the J gene TRBJ2-1; D unclear. V lost 8 bases, J lost 8 bases, and 25 bases lay in between. CDR1 and CDR2 from the germline V gene are SNHLY and FYNNEI. The length of the CDR3 is 16 residues. In DNA form, the CDR3 reads TGTGCCAGCTCCCGGGCAGCCCTCCTAGTGGCGTATGAGCAGTTCTTC. Its translation is CASSRAALLVAYEQFF.

This clonotype was picked up many times. This chain joins TRBV20-1 and TRBJ1-4; no clear D gene. Trimming left V 5 bases short and J 4 bases short, with 5 bases between. The CDR3 extends over 11 amino acids. Per germline, CDR1 DFQATT and CDR2 SNEGSKA (reference sequence). CDR3 coding DNA: TGCAGTGCTTTTCTTAATGAAAAACTGTTTTTT. The encoded protein is CSAFLNEKLFF.

This clonotype showed up just a few times. J is TRBJ1-4 and V is TRBV7-9; no definite D call. The CDR3 sequence is 14 residues long. V was trimmed by 5 bases and J by 7 bases, leaving 14 bases between them. CDR1 and CDR2 (germline): SEHNR, FQNEAQ (reference sequence). For the CDR3, the DNA is TGTGCCAGCAGCCCCAATGGCAATGGTGAAAAACTGTTTTTT. It specifies CASSPNGNGEKLFF. The full variable domain, in which reference TRBV7-9 and TRBJ1-4 provide the parts outside the CDR3, is DTGVSQNPRHKITKRGQNVTFRCDPISEHNRLYWYRQTLGQGPEFLTYFQNEAQLEKSRLLSDRFSAERPKGSFSTLEIQRTEQGDSAMYLCASSPNGNGEKLFFGSGTQLSVL.

This clonotype appeared many times. The chain employs TRBV7-9 and TRBJ2-1; D may correspond to TRBD1 or TRBD2 (5 bases each). CDR1 is SEHNR and CDR2 is FQNEAQ in the germline V gene (reference sequence). V was trimmed by 5 bases and J by 0 bases, leaving 11 bases between them. The CDR3 covers 15 residues. This CDR3 is CASSEGYSSYNEQFF. In DNA form, the CDR3 reads TGTGCCAGCAGCGAGGGGTATAGCTCCTACAATGAGCAGTTCTTC. Supplemented by reference TRBV7-9 and TRBJ2-1, the full variable domain reads DTGVSQNPRHKITKRGQNVTFRCDPISEHNRLYWYRQTLGQGPEFLTYFQNEAQLEKSRLLSDRFSAERPKGSFSTLEIQRTEQGDSAMYLCASSEGYSSYNEQFFGPGTRLTVL.